The 12 T cell receptor beta chains listed next were all sequenced from one sample in a study of low-dose radiotherapy and immunotherapy resistance in tumors. Time point indicated: before trial treatment. TRAV and TRBV primers primed cDNA for both TCRalpha and TCRbeta. With a constant-region primer and a V-primer adapter, TCRs were subjected to 20 PCR cycles of amplification. MiXCR, run by TCRdb on the reads, gives a single entry per CDR3 protein. The data hold almost 40,000 distinct CDR3 sequences, with roughly a third observed a single time. The specimen was PBMCs, collected before treatment. These TCRs come from a male donor with gallbladder cancer.

In its sample, this clonotype was seen many times. The genes are TRBV10-3 and TRBJ2-2; D call uncertain. From germline, CDR1 is ENHRY and CDR2 SYGVKD. The CDR3 sequence is 17 residues long. The V gene lost 0 bases and the J gene lost 0 bases, with 11 bases spanning the gap. The CDR3, as DNA: TGTGCCATCAGTGAGTCGGCAGGAGAGACGAACACCGGGGAGCTGTTTTTT. It translates to CAISESAGETNTGELFF.

The chain uses TRBV28 and TRBJ2-1; D is unclear. The CDR3 has 12 residues. V was cut by 5 bases and J by 7 bases, with 9 bases left in between. Looked up from germline, CDR1 is MDHEN and CDR2 is SYDVKM. This chain's CDR3 is CASSRITNEQFF. As DNA, the CDR3 is TGTGCCAGCAGTAGAATCACGAATGAGCAGTTCTTC.

Comment on this clonotype: A far larger clone differs by one base, so this is likely a read error. The CDR3 here is CAIQAPGGSTDTQYF. CDR3 coding DNA: TGTGCCATCCAAGCCCCAGGGGGTAGCACAGATACGCAGTATTTT. This chain links TRBV22-1 with TRBJ2-3; the table gives TRBD1 as D, unverified against the DNA. TRBV22-1 is noted as a pseudogene. CDR3 size: 15 residues.

Sample share makes this clonotype medium-sized (0.01 to 0.1%). V gene TRBV6-2 or TRBV6-3 combines with J gene TRBJ1-5; TRBD1 matches at 7 bases. CDR3 length equals 14 residues. Germline trimming cut 5 bases from V and 6 bases from J; bases unmatched to any gene: 7. Germline lookup yields CDR1 MNHEY and CDR2 SVGEGT. The CDR3 coding sequence is TGTGCCAGCAGTCGCGACAGGGACGGTCAGCCCCAGCATTTT. Protein: CASSRDRDGQPQHF.

This clonotype was seen only once. A far bigger clonotype differs at one base, so this is likely a read error. The rearrangement joins TRBV29-1 to TRBJ2-1; 11 bases fit TRBD1. V lost 7 bases and J lost 10; bases outside the gene matches: 9. Germline CDR1 and CDR2: SQVTM and ANQGSEA. This CDR3 region has 13 residues. The CDR3: CSARTGGSYEQFF. The CDR3 DNA follows: TGCAGCGCCAGGACAGGGGGCTCGTACGAGCAGTTCTTC.

By its share, this clonotype is medium-sized. The V call is TRBV2, the J call TRBJ2-7; TRBD1 or TRBD2 may be the D gene (5 bases each). Trimming took off 8 bases at V and 7 bases at J, with 12 bases between the two ends. The CDR3 runs to 11 residues. Germline values: CDR1 SNHLY, CDR2 FYNNEI. Here the CDR3 DNA reads TGTGCCAGCTACTCCTGGGGGGAGCAGTACTTC. Protein sequence: CASYSWGEQYF.

This clonotype was found many times. The rearrangement uses TRBV3-1 and TRBJ1-6, with D possibly being TRBD1 (6 bases). This CDR3 spans 14 amino acids. Germline V gene data show CDR1 as LGHDT and CDR2 as YNNKEL (reference sequence). The germline V and J ends were trimmed by 1 base and 9 bases, with 10 bases remaining between them. CDR3: CASSQVQGSSPLHF. CDR3 bases: TGTGCCAGCAGCCAAGTTCAGGGGAGTTCACCCCTCCACTTT.

This rearrangement joins TRBV20-1 to TRBJ1-1; possible D gene TRBD1, 5 bases. Germline V gene lookup returns CDR1 DFQATT and CDR2 SNEGSKA (reference sequence). Trimming removed 6 bases from V and 0 bases from J, with 11 bases in between. This CDR3 has 13 amino acids. The CDR3 loop reads CSAINRLNTEAFF. DNA for the CDR3: TGCAGTGCCATAAACAGGCTGAACACTGAAGCTTTCTTT.

This chain connects TRBV6-1 to TRBJ1-6; D unclear. This CDR3 spans 13 amino acids. Trimming took off 6 bases at V and 10 bases at J, with 13 bases between the two ends. Per germline, CDR1 MNHNS and CDR2 SASEGT. CDR3 residues: CASSRRLGSPLHF. The CDR3 region has the DNA TGTGCCAGCAGCCGCCGCCTTGGGTCACCCCTCCACTTT.

This chain uses TRBV7-2 with TRBJ2-7, with TRBD2 identical over 7 bases. The CDR3 runs to 14 residues. The junction had 8 bases not matched to a gene; V was cut back by 3 bases and J by 6 bases. Germline V CDR1 and CDR2: SGHTA, FQGNSA. CDR3 amino acids: CASSLGEGVPEQYF. The CDR3 region has the DNA TGTGCCAGCAGCTTGGGGGAGGGAGTCCCCGAGCAGTACTTC.

The J gene is TRBJ2-2, the V gene TRBV6-2 or TRBV6-3; D uncertain. V was clipped by 8 bases and J by 7 bases, with 8 bases between them. The germline gives CDR1 MNHEY, CDR2 SVGEGT. The CDR3 runs 11 residues. DNA of the CDR3: TGTGCCAGCCGCGTAATCGGGGAGCTGTTTTTT. Its protein product is CASRVIGELFF.

In this sample, this clonotype turned up many times. The CDR3 region has the DNA TGTGCCAGCAGTTTGGCCGGGGGGATGTACAATGAGCAGTTCTTC. Translated, it gives CASSLAGGMYNEQFF. The chain couples TRBV12-3 or TRBV12-4 to TRBJ2-1; 7 positions agree with TRBD2. V was pared by 3 bases and J by 4 bases, with 6 bases of the junction left unmatched. The CDR3 length is 15 residues.